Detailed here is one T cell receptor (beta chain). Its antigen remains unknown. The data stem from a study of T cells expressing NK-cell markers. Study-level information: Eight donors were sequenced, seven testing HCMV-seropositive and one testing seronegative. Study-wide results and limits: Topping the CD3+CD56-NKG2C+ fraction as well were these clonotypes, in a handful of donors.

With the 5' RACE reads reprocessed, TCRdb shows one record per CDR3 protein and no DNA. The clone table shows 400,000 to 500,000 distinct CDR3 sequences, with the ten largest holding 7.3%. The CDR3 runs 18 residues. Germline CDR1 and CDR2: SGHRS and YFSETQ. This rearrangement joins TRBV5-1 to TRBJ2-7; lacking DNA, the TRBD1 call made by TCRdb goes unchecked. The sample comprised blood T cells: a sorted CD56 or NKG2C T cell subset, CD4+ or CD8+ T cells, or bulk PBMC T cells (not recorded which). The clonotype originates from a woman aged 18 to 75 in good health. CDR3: CASSLGLRRTRQGYEQYF.